This TCR beta chain was documented in a study of human T cells and chemical hapten exposure. Time point in this sample: patch test 1, 2 weeks after DPC sensitization. Treatment in this sample: therapeutic diphenylcyclopropenone sensitization with weekly scalp DPC. Within the library, unique molecular identifiers were attached to each individual cDNA molecule. From the RACE reads, TCRdb called clonotypes with MiXCR, one entry per CDR3 protein. Among 75,000 to 100,000 distinct CDR3 sequences listed, 8% to 11% were seen once. The CDR3 consists of 15 residues. V lost 8 bases and J 1 base, leaving 18 bases between the germline ends.

This material consisted of whole blood, taken in connection with sensitization to the hapten diphenylcyclopropenone (DPC). The rearrangement uses TRBV12-3 or TRBV12-4 and TRBJ2-7; the D gene is possibly TRBD2 (6 bases). This TCR came from a man aged 40-55 years with alopecia areata. Some clones in this sample may be carry-over from other donors' samples. Here the CDR3 reads CASRSGRSGSYEQYF. The CDR3 nucleotides read TGTGCCAGCCGTTCAGGGCGTAGCGGATCCTACGAGCAGTACTTC.